This T cell receptor beta chain is from a study of chemoradiotherapy in HPV16-positive cancers. General observations from the study: Only a couple of HPV16-positive patients supplied the functional HPV-specificity definition. Non-HPV-specific T cells did not expand in tumors during treatment, whereas candidate HPV-specific clones and E7-related motifs did.

Produced via immunoSEQ multiplex PCR; TCRdb's table is partial and in-frame only. The table shows around 15,000 clones, with nearly 70% occurring only once. As for this clone: The antigen is not known.

Sampling was conducted from a patient who underwent chemoradiotherapy. This TCR was recovered from a human donor with HPV-associated anogenital cancer.

The CDR3 DNA is TGTGCCAGCGGATTTAAAGGGGGCTCCTACGAGCAGTACTTC. This encodes CASGFKGGSYEQYF. The chain uses TRBV27 and TRBJ2-7; D may be TRBD1 (6 bases). The CDR3 totals 14 residues. V dropped 8 bases and J dropped 0 bases, with 14 bases sitting between them. CDR1 and CDR2 (germline): MNHEY, SMNVEV (reference sequence).